This T cell receptor beta chain was recorded in a study of cytomegalovirus exposure and HLA in healthy donors. Study findings and constraints: The authors later linked a missense DCLRE1C variant to TCR beta V- and J-gene trimming. 87-base-pair reads could not separate some V segments, including TRBV6-2 and TRBV6-3.

PCR amplification relied on 60 Vbeta primers (plus 13 Jbeta primers). Clones were read by immunoSEQ multiplex PCR, and TCRdb kept only the in-frame ones, dropping some. The table shows some 120,000 clones, with over 75% occurring only once. In regard to this clone: The antigen remains undetermined.

The CDR3 has 15 residues. Sequenced material: PBMCs. The V gene is TRBV21-1, the J gene TRBJ1-1; the D segment call TRBD1 is taken from the table without a DNA check. TRBV21-1 is given as a pseudogene. This clonotype originated in a human donor in good health. CDR3 sequence: CASSKVVDRSTEAFF. In nucleotides, the CDR3 is TGTGCCAGCAGCAAAGTGGTGGACAGGTCAACTGAAGCTTTCTTT.